The T cell receptor (beta chain) under discussion was sequenced for a study of blood T cell repertoires in COVID-19. Background on the study: Italy, Spain and the United States were the sources of the convalescent and acute COVID-19 samples. PBMCs, B-cell-depleted T cells, or T cells were the source of the cDNA or gDNA that made up the material.

This CDR3 has 12 amino acids. The ends were cut back, 5 bases at V and 4 bases at J, with 9 bases in the middle. Germline CDR1 and CDR2: MNHEY and SVGAGI. As handled by the study authors: Cell counts per sample came from amplifying reference gene primers. Profiling relied on immunoSEQ multiplex PCR, and the TCRdb table lists in-frame clones only, not all of them. The V and J calls and clone size are taken from that table; D and trimming were inferred from the DNA. Seen here are 15,000 to 19,000 clones, around 87% observed once, and the top ten hold around half. The sequenced sample consisted of peripheral blood. This receptor was taken from a man aged 55 to 69 with acute or convalescent COVID-19. The V and J genes are TRBV6-5 and TRBJ2-7; maybe TRBD1 (5 bases). The CDR3 DNA sequence: TGTGCCAGCAGTCCGCAGGGTTACGAGCAGTACTTC. Amino acids: CASSPQGYEQYF.